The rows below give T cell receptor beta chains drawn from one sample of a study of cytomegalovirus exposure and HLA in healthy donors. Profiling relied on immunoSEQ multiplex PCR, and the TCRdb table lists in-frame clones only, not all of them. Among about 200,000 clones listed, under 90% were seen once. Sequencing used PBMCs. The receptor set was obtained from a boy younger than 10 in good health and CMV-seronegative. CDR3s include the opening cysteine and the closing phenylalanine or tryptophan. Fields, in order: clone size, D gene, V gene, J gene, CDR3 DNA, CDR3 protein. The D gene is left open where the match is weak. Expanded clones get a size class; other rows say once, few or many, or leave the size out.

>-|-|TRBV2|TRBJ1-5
TGTGCCAGCAACGGGGGGCTCGATCAGCCCCAGCATTTT
CASNGGLDQPQHF
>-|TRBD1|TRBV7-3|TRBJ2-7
TGTGCCAGCAGCTCGGGACAGGGGAGTGAGCAGTACTTC
CASSSGQGSEQYF
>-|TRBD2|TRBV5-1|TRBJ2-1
TGCGCCAGCAGCGAACTAGCGTCCAATGAGCAGTTCTTC
CASSELASNEQFF
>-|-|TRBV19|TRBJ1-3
TGTGCCAGTGACCCGGGGGGGGCATTCTCTGGAAACACCATATATTTT
CASDPGGAFSGNTIYF
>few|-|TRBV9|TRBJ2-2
TGTGCCAGCAGCGAATTAGCCACCGGGGAGCTGTTTTTT
CASSELATGELFF
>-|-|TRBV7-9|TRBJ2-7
TGTGCCAGCAGCCCAATCGGGGGGCCCCACGAGCAGTACTTC
CASSPIGGPHEQYF
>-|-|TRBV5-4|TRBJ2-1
TGTGCCAGCAGCCCGGAGACGGCACAGGCCTACAATGAGCAGTTCTTC
CASSPETAQAYNEQFF
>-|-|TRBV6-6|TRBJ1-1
TGTGCCAGCAGGCCTAGGCAAAACACTGAAGCTTTCTTT
CASRPRQNTEAFF
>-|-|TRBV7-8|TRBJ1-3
TGTGCCAGCAGCTTAGCGCGGGCTGTAGCGGGAAACACCATATATTTT
CASSLARAVAGNTIYF
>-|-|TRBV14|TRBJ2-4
TGTGCCAGCAGCCAAGGCAGGGGAAATATCATTCAGTACTTC
CASSQGRGNIIQYF